Sequencing of this T cell receptor (beta chain) was carried out in a study of T cell changes during pregnancy in multiple sclerosis. The germline V gene encodes CDR1 MNHEY and CDR2 SVGAGI. V lost 5 bases to trimming and J lost 5 bases; unmatched junction nucleotides: 2. CDR3 size: 13 residues. TCRdb's copy holds only in-frame clones and misses some; the assay was immunoSEQ multiplex PCR. The sample shows some 47,000 clones, 88% of them seen only once. This clone was seen just once. The chain employs TRBV6-5 and TRBJ1-1, with 10 bases lining up with TRBD1. This sequence was found in a female donor in good health, enrolled as a control in a pregnancy study. The sequenced sample was CD8+ T cells from peripheral blood mononuclear cells, obtained after pregnancy. This chain's CDR3 is CASSGDRGTEAFF. The CDR3 DNA reads TGTGCCAGCAGTGGGGACAGGGGAACTGAAGCTTTCTTT.